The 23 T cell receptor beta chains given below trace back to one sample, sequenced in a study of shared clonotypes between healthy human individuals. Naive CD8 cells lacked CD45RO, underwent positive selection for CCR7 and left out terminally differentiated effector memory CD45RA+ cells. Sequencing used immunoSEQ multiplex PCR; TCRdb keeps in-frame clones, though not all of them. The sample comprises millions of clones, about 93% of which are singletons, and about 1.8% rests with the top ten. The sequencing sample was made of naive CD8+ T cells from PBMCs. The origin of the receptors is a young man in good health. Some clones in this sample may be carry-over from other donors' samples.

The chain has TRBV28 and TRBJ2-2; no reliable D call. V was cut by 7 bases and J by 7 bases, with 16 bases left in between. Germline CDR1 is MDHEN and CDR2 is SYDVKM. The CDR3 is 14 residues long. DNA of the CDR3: TGTGCCAGCATCCATAGGGCTTCTGGCGGGGAGCTGTTTTTT. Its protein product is CASIHRASGGELFF.

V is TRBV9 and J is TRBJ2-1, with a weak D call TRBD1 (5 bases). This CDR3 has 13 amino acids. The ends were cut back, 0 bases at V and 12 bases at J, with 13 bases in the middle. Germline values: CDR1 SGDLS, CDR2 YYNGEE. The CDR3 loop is CASSVGLGQGQFF. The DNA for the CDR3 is TGTGCCAGCAGCGTAGGATTGGGTCAGGGGCAGTTCTTC.

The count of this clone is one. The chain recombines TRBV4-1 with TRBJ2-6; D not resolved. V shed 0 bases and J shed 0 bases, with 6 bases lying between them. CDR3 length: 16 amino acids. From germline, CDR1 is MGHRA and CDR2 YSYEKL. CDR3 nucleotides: TGCGCCAGCAGCCAAGATCGTAGCTCTGGGGCCAACGTCCTGACTTTC. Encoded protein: CASSQDRSSGANVLTF.

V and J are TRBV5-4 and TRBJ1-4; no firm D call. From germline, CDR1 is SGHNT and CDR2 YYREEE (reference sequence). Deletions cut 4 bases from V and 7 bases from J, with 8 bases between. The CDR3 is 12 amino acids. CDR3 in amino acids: CASSLDGEKLFF. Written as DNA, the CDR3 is TGTGCCAGCAGCCTCGACGGTGAAAAACTGTTTTTT.

This chain's CDR3 is CASRWGEGIQPQHF. CDR3 DNA sequence: TGTGCCAGTAGATGGGGGGAAGGTATCCAGCCCCAGCATTTT. This chain links TRBV19 with TRBJ1-5; a weak D match, TRBD1 (5 bases). The CDR3 runs 14 residues. The V end was cut by 6 bases, the J end by 7 bases, with 16 bases between. The germline V gene encodes CDR1 LNHDA and CDR2 SQIVND (reference sequence).

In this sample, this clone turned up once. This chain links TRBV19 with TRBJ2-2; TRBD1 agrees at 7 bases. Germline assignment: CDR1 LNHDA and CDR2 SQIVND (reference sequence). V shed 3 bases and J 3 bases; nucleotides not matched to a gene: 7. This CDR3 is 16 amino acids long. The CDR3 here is CASSIRAGGYTGELFF. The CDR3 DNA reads TGTGCCAGTAGTATTCGGGCAGGGGGTTACACCGGGGAGCTGTTTTTT.

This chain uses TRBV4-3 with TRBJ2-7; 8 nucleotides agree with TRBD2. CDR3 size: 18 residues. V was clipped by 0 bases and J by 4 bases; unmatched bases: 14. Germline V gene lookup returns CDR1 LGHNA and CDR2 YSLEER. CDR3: CASSQDRLAGGGYYEQYF. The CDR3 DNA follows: TGCGCCAGCAGCCAAGATAGGCTGGCGGGAGGCGGTTATTACGAGCAGTACTTC.

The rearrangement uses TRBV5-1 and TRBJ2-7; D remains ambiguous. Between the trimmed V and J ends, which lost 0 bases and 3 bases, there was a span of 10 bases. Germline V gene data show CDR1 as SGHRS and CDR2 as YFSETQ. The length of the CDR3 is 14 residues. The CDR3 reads CASSLVGQLYEQYF. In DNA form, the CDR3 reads TGCGCCAGCAGCTTGGTAGGGCAGCTCTACGAGCAGTACTTC. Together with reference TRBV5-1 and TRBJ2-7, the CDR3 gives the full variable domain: KAGVTQTPRYLIKTRGQQVTLSCSPISGHRSVSWYQQTPGQGLQFLFEYFSETQRNKGNFPGRFSGRQFSNSRSEMNVSTLELGDSALYLCASSLVGQLYEQYFGPGTRLTVT.

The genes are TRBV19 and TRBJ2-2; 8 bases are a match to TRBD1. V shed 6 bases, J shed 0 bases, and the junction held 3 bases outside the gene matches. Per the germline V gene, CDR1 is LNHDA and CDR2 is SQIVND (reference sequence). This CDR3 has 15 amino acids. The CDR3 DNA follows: TGTGCCAGTAGATGGGACAGGACGAACACCGGGGAGCTGTTTTTT. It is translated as CASRWDRTNTGELFF.

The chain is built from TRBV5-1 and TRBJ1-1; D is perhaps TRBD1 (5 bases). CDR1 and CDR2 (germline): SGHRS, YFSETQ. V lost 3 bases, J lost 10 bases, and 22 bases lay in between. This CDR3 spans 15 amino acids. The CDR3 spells CASSSPGRKTRTAFF. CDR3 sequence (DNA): TGCGCCAGCAGCTCCCCGGGACGGAAGACCCGAACAGCTTTCTTT.

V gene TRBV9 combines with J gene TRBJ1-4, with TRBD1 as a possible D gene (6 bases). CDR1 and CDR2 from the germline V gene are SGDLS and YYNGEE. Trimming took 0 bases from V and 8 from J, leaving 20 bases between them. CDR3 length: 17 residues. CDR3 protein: CASSVGPSGGAYEKLFF. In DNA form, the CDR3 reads TGTGCCAGCAGCGTAGGCCCCTCCGGGGGGGCTTACGAAAAACTGTTTTTT.

The CDR3 coding sequence is TGTGCCAGCAGCTTGGCCAATTCAGGGGACTGGTACGAGCAGTACTTC. It codes for CASSLANSGDWYEQYF. The chain joins TRBV5-8 to TRBJ2-7; D possibly matches TRBD1 or TRBD2 (6 bases each). The CDR3 runs 16 residues. Germline assignment: CDR1 SGHTS and CDR2 YDEGEE. The ends were cut back, 0 bases at V and 4 bases at J, with 17 bases in the middle. The whole variable domain, remainder taken from reference TRBV5-8 and TRBJ2-7, is EAGVTQSPTHLIKTRGQQATLRCSPISGHTSVYWYQQALGLGLQFLLWYDEGEERNRGNFPPRFSGRQFPNYSSELNVNALELEDSALYLCASSLANSGDWYEQYFGPGTRLTVT.

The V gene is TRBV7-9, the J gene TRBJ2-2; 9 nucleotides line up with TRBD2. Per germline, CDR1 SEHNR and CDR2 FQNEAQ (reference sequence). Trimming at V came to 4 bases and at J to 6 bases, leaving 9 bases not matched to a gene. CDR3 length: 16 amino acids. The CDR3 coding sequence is TGTGCCAGCAGCTCCGGGGTAGCGGGAGTATCCGGGGAGCTGTTTTTT. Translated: CASSSGVAGVSGELFF.

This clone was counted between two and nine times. In nucleotides, the CDR3 is TGTGCCATCAGTGAACAGGGGTTGGTGAACACTGAAGCTTTCTTT. It specifies CAISEQGLVNTEAFF. V and J are TRBV10-3 and TRBJ1-1; 7 nucleotides agree with TRBD1. Unmatched junction bases numbered 4, after V lost 3 bases and J lost 0 bases. The CDR3 is 15 amino acids. The V gene's germline CDR1 is ENHRY and CDR2 SYGVKD.

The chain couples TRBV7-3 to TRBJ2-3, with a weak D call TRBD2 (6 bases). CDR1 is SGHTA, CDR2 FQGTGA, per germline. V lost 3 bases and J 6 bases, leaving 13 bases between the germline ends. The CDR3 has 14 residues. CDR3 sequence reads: CASSLATRRDTQYF. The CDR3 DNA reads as TGTGCCAGCAGCTTGGCGACTAGGAGGGATACGCAGTATTTT.

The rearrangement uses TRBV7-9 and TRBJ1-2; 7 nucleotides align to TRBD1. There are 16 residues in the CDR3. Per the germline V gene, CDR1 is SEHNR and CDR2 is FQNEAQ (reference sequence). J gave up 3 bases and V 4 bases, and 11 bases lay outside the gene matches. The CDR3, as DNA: TGTGCCAGCAGCTCTAACCCCGGACAGGACGACTATGGCTACACCTTC. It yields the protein CASSSNPGQDDYGYTF.

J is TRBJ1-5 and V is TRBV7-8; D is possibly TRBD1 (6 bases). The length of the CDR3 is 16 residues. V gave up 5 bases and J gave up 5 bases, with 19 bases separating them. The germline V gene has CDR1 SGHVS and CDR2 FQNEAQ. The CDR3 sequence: CASSVFRRGIDQPQHF. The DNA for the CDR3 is TGTGCCAGCAGCGTGTTTCGAAGGGGGATAGATCAGCCCCAGCATTTT.

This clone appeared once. The DNA for the CDR3 is TGTGCCAGCAGTTTTTCTTCCGGTGGAACTGAAGCTTTCTTT. Its protein is CASSFSSGGTEAFF. J is TRBJ1-1 and V is TRBV28; D is ambiguous. The CDR3 is made up of 14 amino acids. Trimming cost V 3 bases and J 5 bases, with 13 bases left between them. Germline CDR1 reads MDHEN; CDR2 reads SYDVKM.

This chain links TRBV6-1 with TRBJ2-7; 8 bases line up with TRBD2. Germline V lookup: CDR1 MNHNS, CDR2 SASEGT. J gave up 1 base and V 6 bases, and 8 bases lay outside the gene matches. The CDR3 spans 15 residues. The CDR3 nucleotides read TGTGCCAGCAGGCCGTGGCTAGCGGGTTCCTACGAGCAGTACTTC. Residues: CASRPWLAGSYEQYF.

The CDR3 region is CASGPDRGDEQFF. For the CDR3, the DNA is TGTGCTAGTGGTCCAGACAGGGGAGATGAGCAGTTCTTC. J is TRBJ2-1 and V is TRBV12-5; 8 positions match TRBD1. The J segment lost 8 bases and the V segment lost 5 bases, leaving 5 bases of the junction unmatched. Germline CDR1 is LGHNT and CDR2 is FRNRAP. The CDR3 sequence is 13 residues long.

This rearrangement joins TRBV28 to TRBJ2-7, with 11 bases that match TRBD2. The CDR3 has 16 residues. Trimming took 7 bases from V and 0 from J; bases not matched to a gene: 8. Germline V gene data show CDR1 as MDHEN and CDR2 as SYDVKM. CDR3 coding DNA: TGTGCCAGCACACCCCAGGGGACTAGCGGCTCCTACGAGCAGTACTTC. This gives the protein CASTPQGTSGSYEQYF.

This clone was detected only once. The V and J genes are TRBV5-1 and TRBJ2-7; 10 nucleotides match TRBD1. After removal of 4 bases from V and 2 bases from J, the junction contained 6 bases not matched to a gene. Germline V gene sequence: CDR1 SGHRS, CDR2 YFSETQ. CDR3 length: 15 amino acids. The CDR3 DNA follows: TGCGCCAGCAGCACCCGGGACAGGGGCCCCTACGAGCAGTACTTC. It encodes CASSTRDRGPYEQYF. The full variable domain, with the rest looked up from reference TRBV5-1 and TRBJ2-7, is KAGVTQTPRYLIKTRGQQVTLSCSPISGHRSVSWYQQTPGQGLQFLFEYFSETQRNKGNFPGRFSGRQFSNSRSEMNVSTLELGDSALYLCASSTRDRGPYEQYFGPGTRLTVT.

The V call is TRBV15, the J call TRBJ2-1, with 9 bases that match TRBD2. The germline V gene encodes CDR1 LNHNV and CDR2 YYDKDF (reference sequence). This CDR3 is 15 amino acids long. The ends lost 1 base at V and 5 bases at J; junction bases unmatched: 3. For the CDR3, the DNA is TGTGCCACCAGCAGAGGGACTAGCGTAGACAATGAGCAGTTCTTC. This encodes CATSRGTSVDNEQFF.